Below are 29 T cell receptor beta chains sequenced from a single sample in a study of shared clonotypes between healthy human individuals. Measured with immunoSEQ multiplex PCR; TCRdb has only the in-frame clones, and not every one. This sample has roughly 1,100,000 clones, with around 76% found just once. Material for sequencing was memory CD4+ T cells sorted from blood. Subset reported: CD45RA-negative fraction. The source is a man aged 18 to 30 in good health.

This clone was recorded a few times. The rearrangement links TRBV6-5 to TRBJ1-5, with TRBD1 as a possible D gene (5 bases). CDR1 and CDR2 from the germline V gene are MNHEY and SVGAGI. V lost 0 bases to trimming and J lost 6 bases, with 9 bases between them. This CDR3 is 14 amino acids long. This CDR3 is CASSYSEGTQPQHF. The DNA of the CDR3 is TGTGCCAGCAGTTACTCGGAGGGGACTCAGCCCCAGCATTTT.

This chain uses TRBV5-4 with TRBJ2-2; D call uncertain. V was pared by 0 bases and J by 2 bases, with 8 bases between. The length of the CDR3 is 15 residues. CDR1 is SGHNT and CDR2 is YYREEE in the germline V gene (reference sequence). CDR3 loop: CASSLGPANTGELFF. The CDR3 nucleotides are TGTGCCAGCAGCTTGGGTCCAGCTAACACCGGGGAGCTGTTTTTT.

With regard to this clone: One end of the junction does not line up with germline, which may come from a read error. The V and J genes are TRBV27 and TRBJ1-2, with 8 bases lining up with TRBD1. The CDR3 spans 13 residues. CDR1 MNHEY and CDR2 SMNVEV come from the germline V gene (reference sequence). The DNA of the CDR3 is TGCACCTCCGGGACAGGAGTTAACTATGGCTACACCTTC. Translation gives CTSGTGVNYGYTF.

This clone was seen more than once but under ten times. The chain couples TRBV5-1 to TRBJ1-1; no definite D call. V was shortened by 0 bases and J by 4 bases, with 13 bases between the two germline ends. This CDR3 has 15 residues. Germline values: CDR1 SGHRS, CDR2 YFSETQ. CDR3 nucleotides: TGCGCCAGCAGCTTGGCCTCTGACACTGGCACTGAAGCTTTCTTT. Its protein is CASSLASDTGTEAFF. Variable domain in full (rest from reference TRBV5-1 and TRBJ1-1): KAGVTQTPRYLIKTRGQQVTLSCSPISGHRSVSWYQQTPGQGLQFLFEYFSETQRNKGNFPGRFSGRQFSNSRSEMNVSTLELGDSALYLCASSLASDTGTEAFFGQGTRLTVV.

The table lists this clone with many counts. The rearrangement links TRBV6-1 to TRBJ2-1; TRBD2 matches 10 bases. This CDR3 is 14 amino acids long. Germline loops: CDR1 MNHNS, CDR2 SASEGT. The V gene end was trimmed by 7 bases and the J gene end by 9 bases; junction bases not matched to a gene: 9. CDR3: CASTQREGLPEQFF. The CDR3 bases are TGTGCCAGCACGCAGCGGGAGGGCCTTCCTGAGCAGTTCTTC.

The rearrangement joins TRBV28 to TRBJ1-5; 9 bases match TRBD1. The CDR3 is made up of 15 amino acids. The germline V gene has CDR1 MDHEN and CDR2 SYDVKM. The ends lost 3 bases at V and 6 bases at J; junction bases unmatched: 6. The CDR3 region has the DNA TGTGCCAGCAGTTTGGTCGGGACAGGGATTCAGCCCCAGCATTTT. Its translation is CASSLVGTGIQPQHF.

The chain uses TRBV5-1 and TRBJ1-1; no reliable D call. The V and J ends lost 3 bases and 1 base respectively, with 10 bases between them. The length of the CDR3 is 14 residues. The germline V gene has CDR1 SGHRS and CDR2 YFSETQ. The CDR3 region has the DNA TGCGCCAGCAGCTGGGAAGGGCCGAACACTGAAGCTTTCTTT. This encodes CASSWEGPNTEAFF.

The chain employs TRBV14 and TRBJ1-1; no definite D call. Trimming stripped 0 bases from V and 5 bases from J, with 16 bases between. The CDR3 consists of 16 residues. CDR1 and CDR2 (germline): SGHDN, FVKESK. The CDR3 region has the DNA TGTGCCAGCAGCCAAGATTCGTGGGCCCGAAATACTGAAGCTTTCTTT. It encodes CASSQDSWARNTEAFF.

The chain recombines TRBV6-1 with TRBJ2-5; D unclear. The V gene lost 0 bases and the J gene lost 10 bases, with 15 bases spanning the gap. Germline CDR1 and CDR2: MNHNS and SASEGT. The CDR3 loop spans 14 amino acids. CDR3 residues: CASSEAWRPNYQYF. The CDR3 DNA reads as TGTGCCAGCAGTGAAGCGTGGCGCCCGAACTACCAGTACTTC.

The V and J genes are TRBV5-1 and TRBJ1-2; possible D gene TRBD1, 5 bases. Germline V gene sequence: CDR1 SGHRS, CDR2 YFSETQ. CDR3 length: 16 amino acids. V was trimmed by 4 bases and J by 0 bases, leaving 16 bases between them. The CDR3 is CASSPGDREANYGYTF. For the CDR3, the DNA is TGCGCCAGCAGCCCGGGAGACAGAGAGGCTAACTATGGCTACACCTTC.

The chain uses TRBV4-3 and TRBJ2-3, with 7 bases matching TRBD1. Germline assignment: CDR1 LGHNA and CDR2 YSLEER. This CDR3 comprises 17 residues. With V trimmed by 0 bases and J by 2 bases, 8 bases remained unmatched. DNA for the CDR3: TGCGCCAGCAGCCAAGATACGACGGGACAGCTCACAGATACGCAGTATTTT. This gives the protein CASSQDTTGQLTDTQYF.

This clone was picked up a small number of times. The V call is TRBV10-3, the J call TRBJ2-5; 11 nucleotides agree with TRBD2. The V and J ends lost 5 bases and 1 base, in that order; junction bases with no gene match: 6. This CDR3 spans 16 amino acids. CDR1 is ENHRY, CDR2 SYGVKD, per germline. The CDR3 reads CAISPTSGGFQETQYF. In DNA form, the CDR3 reads TGTGCCATCAGTCCAACTAGCGGGGGATTCCAAGAGACCCAGTACTTC.

This chain connects TRBV2 to TRBJ2-1, with TRBD2 matching 9 bases. Germline-derived CDR1 and CDR2 are SNHLY and FYNNEI. The CDR3 loop spans 15 amino acids. J gave up 6 bases and V 4 bases, and 7 bases lay outside the gene matches. DNA of the CDR3: TGTGCCAGCAGTGCCGATAGCGGGAGAGGCAATGAGCAGTTCTTC. The encoded protein is CASSADSGRGNEQFF.

The chain combines TRBV25-1 with TRBJ2-1, with 12 bases aligning to TRBD1. The CDR3 spans 14 residues. The V gene end was trimmed by 7 bases and the J gene end by 9 bases; junction bases not matched to a gene: 7. Germline V gene sequence: CDR1 MGHDK, CDR2 SYGVNS. For the CDR3, the DNA is TGTGCCAGCATCCGGGACAGGGGGCTAGGTGAGCAGTTCTTC. Its protein product is CASIRDRGLGEQFF. Full variable domain (outside the CDR3, taken from reference TRBV25-1 and TRBJ2-1): EADIYQTPRYLVIGTGKKITLECSQTMGHDKMYWYQQDPGMELHLIHYSYGVNSTEKGDLSSESTVSRIRTEHFPLTLESARPSHTSQYLCASIRDRGLGEQFFGPGTRLTVL.

The J gene is TRBJ1-2, the V gene TRBV6-6, with a possible D match to TRBD1 (5 bases). The germline V gene has CDR1 MNHNY and CDR2 SVGAGI (reference sequence). This CDR3 has 16 amino acids. With 2 bases removed from V and 8 bases from J, the gap between germline ends came to 21 bases. CDR3 DNA sequence: TGTGCCAGCAGTTACGGGATACAAAGTACCAAGGGGGGCTACACCTTC. Its translation is CASSYGIQSTKGGYTF.

The chain joins TRBV15 to TRBJ1-2; D is undetermined. CDR1 and CDR2 (germline): LNHNV, YYDKDF (reference sequence). Trimming took 0 bases from V and 2 from J, leaving 19 bases between them. The CDR3 has 18 amino acids. CDR3 bases: TGTGCCACCAGCAGAGATGCGAACACGGTCCGGATAAACTATGGCTACACCTTC. Amino acids: CATSRDANTVRINYGYTF.

The V call is TRBV20-1, the J call TRBJ2-7, with TRBD2 identical over 8 bases. The V gene end was trimmed by 6 bases and the J gene end by 4 bases; junction bases not matched to a gene: 2. The germline CDR1 and CDR2 sequences are DFQATT and SNEGSKA (reference sequence). This CDR3 has 11 residues. CDR3 residues: CSAGGVYEQYF. Written as DNA, the CDR3 is TGCAGTGCCGGGGGGGTTTACGAGCAGTACTTC.

CDR3 residues: CAWRTRTSPWGEQFF. The CDR3 coding sequence is TGTGCCTGGAGGACCAGGACTAGCCCCTGGGGTGAGCAGTTCTTC. The genes are TRBV30 and TRBJ2-1, with 8 nucleotides matching TRBD2. The CDR3 is made up of 15 amino acids. In germline, CDR1 is GTSNPN, CDR2 SVGIG (reference sequence). With V trimmed by 3 bases and J by 9 bases, 13 bases remained unmatched.

The chain links TRBV7-2 to TRBJ1-6; 7 nucleotides line up with TRBD1. CDR3 length: 16 residues. The ends lost 3 bases at V and 6 bases at J; junction bases unmatched: 8. Per the germline V gene, CDR1 is SGHTA and CDR2 is FQGNSA. CDR3 sequence reads: CASSFQGVFINSPLHF. The DNA for the CDR3 is TGTGCCAGCAGCTTCCAGGGGGTTTTCATTAATTCACCCCTCCACTTT.

This rearrangement joins TRBV18 to TRBJ2-3; D is unresolved. V lost 0 bases and J lost 3, with 10 bases in between. Germline V lookup: CDR1 KGHSH, CDR2 LQKENI. This CDR3 region has 15 residues. In DNA form, the CDR3 reads TGTGCCAGCTCACCACCGTCCGCCGGGACAGATACGCAGTATTTT. Translating it yields CASSPPSAGTDTQYF.

V usage is TRBV4-3 and J usage is TRBJ1-2, with D tentatively TRBD1 (5 bases). Trimming removed 1 base from V and 4 bases from J, with 16 bases in between. The germline gives CDR1 LGHNA, CDR2 YSLEER. The CDR3 spans 16 residues. This chain's CDR3 is CASSQGDGGRSYGYTF. The CDR3 DNA follows: TGCGCCAGCAGCCAAGGGGACGGAGGGAGAAGCTATGGCTACACCTTC.

This clone was seen only once. The chain recombines TRBV28 with TRBJ2-1; no clear D gene. Trimming stripped 6 bases from V and 3 bases from J, with 9 bases between. The germline CDR1 and CDR2 sequences are MDHEN and SYDVKM. This CDR3 comprises 13 residues. The CDR3 bases are TGTGCCAGCAGCGACGTCCACTACAATGAGCAGTTCTTC. Protein: CASSDVHYNEQFF.

This rearrangement joins TRBV2 to TRBJ1-3; TRBD1 is a possible D gene (5 bases). The V end lost 0 bases, the J end lost 7 bases, and 10 bases lay between the germline ends. The length of the CDR3 is 14 residues. From germline, CDR1 is SNHLY and CDR2 FYNNEI. The CDR3 nucleotides are TGTGCCAGCAGTGAAGCCCCAGGGAAGAACACCATATATTTT. Protein product: CASSEAPGKNTIYF.

DNA of the CDR3: TGTGCCTGGAGTGTAAGGGGACAGGGGGCCTACGAGCAGTACTTC. Its translation: CAWSVRGQGAYEQYF. This chain links TRBV30 with TRBJ2-5; 11 bases agree with TRBD1. The tail of the sequence fits TRBJ2-7 better, so the J call may be wrong. Per germline, CDR1 GTSNPN and CDR2 SVGIG (reference sequence). The CDR3 is 15 residues long.

The rearrangement uses TRBV4-2 and TRBJ2-1, with no clear D. The CDR3 spans 12 residues. Germline CDR1 LGHNA, CDR2 YNFKEQ. Trimming removed 4 bases from V and 7 bases from J, with 8 bases in between. The CDR3: CASSRNDNEQFF. Written as DNA, the CDR3 is TGTGCCAGCAGCCGAAACGATAATGAGCAGTTCTTC.

The J gene is TRBJ2-2, the V gene TRBV10-3; TRBD1 matches at 9 bases. V shed 6 bases, J shed 5 bases, and the junction held 7 bases outside the gene matches. CDR1 is ENHRY, CDR2 SYGVKD, per germline. There are 15 residues in the CDR3. The CDR3 sequence is CAISKGQGGTGELFF. In DNA form, the CDR3 reads TGTGCCATCAGCAAGGGACAGGGAGGGACCGGGGAGCTGTTTTTT.

The V call is TRBV5-1, the J call TRBJ2-2, with D possibly TRBD1 on 5 matching bases. With 1 base removed from V and 3 bases from J, the gap between germline ends came to 10 bases. CDR1 and CDR2 (germline): SGHRS, YFSETQ. The CDR3 is 15 residues long. CDR3 nucleotide sequence: TGCGCCAGCAGCTTGATCGGACAAGACACCGGGGAGCTGTTTTTT. Translated, it gives CASSLIGQDTGELFF. Full variable domain (missing parts from reference TRBV5-1 and TRBJ2-2): KAGVTQTPRYLIKTRGQQVTLSCSPISGHRSVSWYQQTPGQGLQFLFEYFSETQRNKGNFPGRFSGRQFSNSRSEMNVSTLELGDSALYLCASSLIGQDTGELFFGEGSRLTVL.

The chain has TRBV6-1 and TRBJ1-2; the match to TRBD1 covers 9 bases. Per the germline V gene, CDR1 is MNHNS and CDR2 is SASEGT. This CDR3 is built from 14 residues. With 3 bases clipped from V and 8 bases from J, the junction kept 7 bases outside the gene matches. In DNA form, the CDR3 reads TGTGCCAGCAGTGAGACGGACAGGGGAGAAGGCTACACCTTC. Translating it yields CASSETDRGEGYTF.

This clone was found a few times. CDR3 DNA sequence: TGTGCCAGCAGCCCCGACACAGATACGCAGTATTTT. It translates to CASSPDTDTQYF. The chain couples TRBV5-6 to TRBJ2-3; no firm D call. The CDR3 covers 12 residues. V shed 4 bases and J shed 2 bases, with 5 bases lying between them. The V gene's germline CDR1 is SGHDT and CDR2 YYEEEE.